This entry lists 22 T cell receptor beta chains sequenced from one sample in a study of OX40 agonist ivuxolimab in advanced cancers. Repertoires were generated with immunoSEQ multiplex PCR, while TCRdb's copy carries only in-frame clones and drops some. The repertoire holds fewer than 70,000 clones, with more than 70% as singletons. This specimen consisted of CD4+ or CD8+ T cells sorted from blood, obtained in a trial of the OX40 agonist ivuxolimab. The origin of the receptors is an adult with an advanced solid tumor such as melanoma, head and neck, liver or kidney cancer.

This clone occurred a few times. The chain links TRBV4-2 to TRBJ1-5; D is undetermined. Germline V gives CDR1 LGHNA, CDR2 YNFKEQ. This CDR3 comprises 12 residues. Trimming took 1 base from V and 7 from J, leaving 5 bases between them. CDR3 residues: CASSQGAQPQHF. In DNA, the CDR3 is TGTGCCAGCAGCCAAGGGGCCCAGCCCCAGCATTTT.

V and J are TRBV5-1 and TRBJ2-2; D call uncertain. The germline V and J ends were trimmed by 4 bases and 7 bases, with 23 bases remaining between them. CDR1 and CDR2 (germline): SGHRS, YFSETQ. This CDR3 spans 17 amino acids. CDR3 sequence: CASSPYATRVLGGELFF. CDR3 nucleotides: TGCGCCAGCAGCCCATACGCTACAAGGGTTCTGGGCGGGGAGCTGTTTTTT.

The rearrangement joins TRBV2 to TRBJ2-7; 10 bases align to TRBD1. V lost 5 bases, J lost 4 bases, and 5 bases stayed unmatched. In germline, CDR1 is SNHLY, CDR2 FYNNEI. CDR3 length equals 14 residues. In DNA, the CDR3 is TGTGCCAGCAGTCCGGGACAGGGGAAATACGAGCAGTACTTC. Protein sequence: CASSPGQGKYEQYF.

The V gene is TRBV12-5, the J gene TRBJ2-7; the match to TRBD2 covers 9 bases. V was pared by 2 bases and J by 1 base, with 9 bases of the junction left unmatched. Germline V gene sequence: CDR1 LGHNT, CDR2 FRNRAP. This CDR3 contains 17 residues. The CDR3 DNA sequence: TGTGCTAGTGGTTTGATGCGTGGCGGGGGGGGTTCCTACGAGCAGTACTTC. Amino acid sequence: CASGLMRGGGGSYEQYF.

The chain employs TRBV6-1 and TRBJ1-5; possibly TRBD1 for D (5 bases). Between the trimmed V and J ends, which lost 9 bases and 4 bases, there was a span of 16 bases. CDR1 is MNHNS, CDR2 SASEGT, per germline. The CDR3 totals 14 residues. The CDR3 sequence is CASLTTAENQPQHF. CDR3 DNA sequence: TGTGCCAGTCTGACGACAGCGGAGAATCAGCCCCAGCATTTT.

This chain links TRBV7-8 with TRBJ2-1, with D possibly being TRBD2 (5 bases). The V gene lost 2 bases and the J gene lost 4 bases, with 12 bases spanning the gap. This CDR3 has 15 amino acids. Looked up from germline, CDR1 is SGHVS and CDR2 is FQNEAQ. This CDR3 is CASSLWWEFYNEQFF. DNA of the CDR3: TGTGCCAGCAGCTTATGGTGGGAGTTTTACAATGAGCAGTTCTTC. Variable domain in full (rest from reference TRBV7-8 and TRBJ2-1): GAGVSQSPRYKVAKRGQDVALRCDPISGHVSLFWYQQALGQGPEFLTYFQNEAQLDKSGLPSDRFFAERPEGSVSTLKIQRTQQEDSAVYLCASSLWWEFYNEQFFGPGTRLTVL.

This chain uses TRBV4-3 with TRBJ2-3; D possibly corresponds to TRBD1 (6 bases). CDR1 is LGHNA, CDR2 YSLEER, per germline. The V and J ends lost 2 bases and 0 bases respectively, with 12 bases between them. The CDR3 is 16 amino acids. DNA for the CDR3: TGCGCCAGCAGCCAACAGGGGAAACCTAGCACAGATACGCAGTATTTT. This translates into CASSQQGKPSTDTQYF.

The V call is TRBV10-3, the J call TRBJ2-3, with D perhaps TRBD2 (7 bases). The CDR3 contains 15 residues. CDR1 is ENHRY, CDR2 SYGVKD, per germline. V was cut by 6 bases and J by 0 bases, with 13 bases left in between. CDR3 amino acids: CAISLRGGSTDTQYF. Here the CDR3 DNA reads TGTGCCATCAGCCTGAGGGGGGGAAGCACAGATACGCAGTATTTT.

J is TRBJ2-3 and V is TRBV6-5; TRBD2 aligns across 7 bases. In germline, CDR1 is MNHEY, CDR2 SVGAGI. This CDR3 is 16 amino acids long. V gave up 4 bases and J gave up 2 bases; unmatched junction bases: 9. CDR3 in amino acids: CASSLSGAIDTDTQYF. CDR3 DNA sequence: TGTGCCAGCAGTTTAAGCGGGGCGATTGACACAGATACGCAGTATTTT.

The rearrangement uses TRBV6-6 and TRBJ1-2; D gene uncertain. The germline V gene encodes CDR1 MNHNY and CDR2 SVGAGI (reference sequence). The CDR3 sequence is 15 residues long. V was trimmed by 6 bases and J by 0 bases, leaving 14 bases between them. Written as DNA, the CDR3 is TGTGCCAGCAGCCCGGCAGGAGCCTCTAACTATGGCTACACCTTC. The encoded protein is CASSPAGASNYGYTF.

The chain combines TRBV5-1 with TRBJ2-1; 9 nucleotides match TRBD1. Germline lookup yields CDR1 SGHRS and CDR2 YFSETQ. The junction had 6 bases not matched to a gene; V was cut back by 5 bases and J by 6 bases. The CDR3 length is 14 residues. CDR3 residues: CASRVDRGFNEQFF. CDR3 coding DNA: TGCGCCAGCAGAGTGGACAGGGGCTTCAATGAGCAGTTCTTC.

The rearrangement joins TRBV11-2 to TRBJ2-3; 8 bases match TRBD2. The V gene end was trimmed by 2 bases and the J gene end by 2 bases; junction bases not matched to a gene: 3. CDR3 length equals 15 residues. Germline lookup yields CDR1 SGHAT and CDR2 FQNNGV. This CDR3 is CASSLRGGPTDTQYF. The CDR3, as DNA: TGTGCCAGCAGCTTACGGGGGGGCCCCACAGATACGCAGTATTTT.

The rearrangement uses TRBV7-9 and TRBJ2-3; 10 positions match TRBD1. The CDR3 loop spans 14 amino acids. V was pared by 10 bases and J by 7 bases, with 11 bases of the junction left unmatched. Germline V gene data show CDR1 as SEHNR and CDR2 as FQNEAQ (reference sequence). CDR3 nucleotide sequence: TGTGCCACCCTGCTCGGGACAGGGGCCCATACGCAGTATTTT. This gives the protein CATLLGTGAHTQYF.

The V call is TRBV7-9, the J call TRBJ2-1; TRBD1 is a possible D gene (6 bases). CDR1 is SEHNR, CDR2 FQNEAQ, per germline (reference sequence). The CDR3 contains 14 residues. Trimming cost V 4 bases and J 3 bases, with 10 bases left between them. CDR3 sequence: CASSSDSYYNEQFF. The DNA for the CDR3 is TGTGCCAGCAGCTCGGACAGCTACTACAATGAGCAGTTCTTC.

This clone was observed once. The V gene is TRBV28, the J gene TRBJ2-7; 7 bases line up with TRBD1. Germline CDR1 reads MDHEN; CDR2 reads SYDVKM. After removal of 3 bases from V and 2 bases from J, the junction contained 10 bases not matched to a gene. CDR3 size: 16 residues. The CDR3 DNA reads as TGTGCCAGCAGTTTTTTGACCGGGACAGTGGCCTACGAGCAGTACTTC. Amino acids: CASSFLTGTVAYEQYF.

The chain carries TRBV7-2 and TRBJ2-5; D unresolved. This CDR3 has 11 amino acids. V shed 4 bases and J shed 4 bases, with 4 bases lying between them. CDR1 and CDR2 from the germline V gene are SGHTA and FQGNSA. The CDR3 coding sequence is TGTGCCAGCAGCTCCACAGAGACCCAGTACTTC. It specifies CASSSTETQYF.

V is TRBV18 and J is TRBJ2-7, with D possibly matching TRBD1 (5 bases). This CDR3 spans 14 amino acids. Germline CDR1 is KGHSH and CDR2 is LQKENI. V lost 3 bases and J 0 bases, leaving 9 bases between the germline ends. The CDR3, as DNA: TGTGCCAGCTCACCGCAGGGCAGCTCCTACGAGCAGTACTTC. Residues: CASSPQGSSYEQYF.

V and J are TRBV28 and TRBJ1-3, with a tentative D call TRBD1 (6 bases). Between the trimmed V and J ends, which lost 6 bases and 2 bases, there was a span of 14 bases. There are 15 residues in the CDR3. CDR1 is MDHEN, CDR2 SYDVKM, per germline. In DNA, the CDR3 is TGTGCCAGCAGGCGTTGGGACAACCCTGGAAACACCATATATTTT. Translation: CASRRWDNPGNTIYF.

This clone was detected a few times. The chain couples TRBV2 to TRBJ1-5; 10 nucleotides agree with TRBD1. The J segment lost 6 bases and the V segment lost 6 bases, leaving 2 bases of the junction unmatched. Germline V gene lookup returns CDR1 SNHLY and CDR2 FYNNEI. The CDR3 runs to 13 residues. The CDR3 DNA is TGTGCCAGCAGAGGGACAGGGGTTCAGCCCCAGCATTTT. Translating gives CASRGTGVQPQHF.

The rearrangement links TRBV2 to TRBJ1-1; 9 bases are a match to TRBD1. V shed 4 bases and J 5 bases; nucleotides not matched to a gene: 5. Germline V CDR1 and CDR2: SNHLY, FYNNEI. The CDR3 contains 14 residues. The CDR3 DNA reads TGTGCCAGCAGTGTACAGGGGGCAGGGACTGAAGCTTTCTTT. The encoded protein is CASSVQGAGTEAFF.

The chain recombines TRBV28 with TRBJ2-5; D might be TRBD1 (5 bases). Trimming removed 3 bases from V and 2 bases from J, with 7 bases in between. CDR3 length: 13 residues. Germline-derived CDR1 and CDR2 are MDHEN and SYDVKM. CDR3 coding DNA: TGTGCCAGCAGTTTTGGGGCTCAAGAGACCCAGTACTTC. Its protein product is CASSFGAQETQYF.

The rearrangement uses TRBV7-9 and TRBJ1-2, with D tentatively TRBD1 (6 bases). V shed 2 bases and J shed 4 bases, with 11 bases lying between them. Germline V CDR1 and CDR2: SEHNR, FQNEAQ (reference sequence). The length of the CDR3 is 14 residues. CDR3 amino acids: CASSLQGSSYGYTF. CDR3 nucleotides: TGTGCCAGCAGCTTACAGGGGTCGAGCTATGGCTACACCTTC.